This T cell receptor (beta chain) was sequenced for a study of shared clonotypes between healthy human individuals. The study's findings and limits: Non-shared clonotypes displayed generation probabilities falling below those of clonotypes present in all four donors.

This clone has only one observation. Its target is unknown. Sorted subsets were amplified in replicate PCRs using around 220 ng DNA, about 30,000 T cell genomes. Repertoires were generated with immunoSEQ multiplex PCR, while TCRdb's copy carries only in-frame clones and drops some. The profile shows 1.6 million or so clones, approximately 98.5% of them singletons. Healthy and HIV-negative, the adult donors had no recent acute infections or vaccinations. Memory CD4+ cells were the fraction left after CD45RA+ naive selection. Material for sequencing was naive CD4+ T cells sorted from blood. Noted subset: CD45RA+ positively selected. This clonotype was sampled from a man aged 25-45 years in good health.

The CDR3 DNA reads TGTGCCAGCAGTGGTAGCGGGAATTACAATGAGCAGTTCTTC. As protein: CASSGSGNYNEQFF. The V gene is TRBV6-1, the J gene TRBJ2-1; 8 nucleotides match TRBD2. The CDR3 runs to 14 residues. Germline-derived CDR1 and CDR2 are MNHNS and SASEGT. The V and J ends lost 4 bases and 4 bases, in that order; junction bases with no gene match: 3.